The 10 T cell receptor beta chains below come from one sample, sequenced in a study of blood T cell repertoires in COVID-19. Sequenced by immunoSEQ multiplex PCR; TCRdb stores in-frame clones only, minus some. The data hold around 400,000 clones, with nearly 90% observed a single time. Sequenced: PBMCs or T cells enriched from blood (not recorded which). The receptors were sampled from a woman between 18 and 29 years old who had been exposed to COVID-19.

The rearrangement uses TRBV7-9 and TRBJ2-1, with TRBD2 matching over 11 bases. The CDR3 spans 18 residues. The ends lost 5 bases at V and 0 bases at J; junction bases unmatched: 9. Germline V gene data show CDR1 as SEHNR and CDR2 as FQNEAQ (reference sequence). CDR3 in amino acids: CASSLTSGAASSYNEQFF. CDR3 DNA sequence: TGTGCCAGCAGCCTGACTAGCGGGGCGGCCAGCTCCTACAATGAGCAGTTCTTC.

There are a few counts of this clone. This chain joins TRBV15 and TRBJ2-2; possibly TRBD1 for D (7 bases). This CDR3 is 17 amino acids long. Germline CDR1 is LNHNV and CDR2 is YYDKDF (reference sequence). The V end was cut by 3 bases, the J end by 4 bases, with 18 bases between. CDR3 protein: CATSRGGIQGSTGELFF. DNA of the CDR3: TGTGCCACCAGCAGGGGGGGAATACAGGGGTCCACCGGGGAGCTGTTTTTT.

This sequence joins TRBV28 and TRBJ1-2; 9 bases fit TRBD1. V lost 5 bases and J lost 4; bases outside the gene matches: 8. CDR3 length equals 15 residues. Germline V gives CDR1 MDHEN, CDR2 SYDVKM. This chain's CDR3 is CASSPQGAGGYGYTF. The CDR3 DNA follows: TGTGCCAGCAGTCCACAGGGGGCGGGAGGCTATGGCTACACCTTC.

The rearrangement links TRBV15 to TRBJ2-1; D is unresolved. Trimming stripped 5 bases from V and 7 bases from J, with 6 bases between. Looked up from germline, CDR1 is LNHNV and CDR2 is YYDKDF (reference sequence). The length of the CDR3 is 11 residues. Written as DNA, the CDR3 is TGTGCCACCAGCGGCATAAATGAGCAGTTCTTC. This translates into CATSGINEQFF.

This clone was recorded a few times. This chain connects TRBV7-3 to TRBJ1-1, with D possibly matching TRBD1 (5 bases). CDR1 SGHTA and CDR2 FQGTGA come from the germline V gene. Trimming pared 7 bases from V and 0 bases from J, leaving 9 bases between. This CDR3 has 13 amino acids. The CDR3, as DNA: TGTGCCAGCAATCAGGGAATGAACACTGAAGCTTTCTTT. Encoded protein: CASNQGMNTEAFF.

V gene TRBV6-6 combines with J gene TRBJ1-1; TRBD1 matches 7 bases. CDR3 size: 16 residues. CDR1 MNHNY and CDR2 SVGAGI come from the germline V gene (reference sequence). With 3 bases clipped from V and 1 base from J, the junction kept 8 bases outside the gene matches. The CDR3 sequence: CASSYVSGGRNTEAFF. CDR3 DNA sequence: TGTGCCAGCAGTTATGTCTCAGGGGGTCGGAACACTGAAGCTTTCTTT.

The genes are TRBV19 and TRBJ1-2, with D hard to call. The V and J ends lost 2 bases and 3 bases respectively, with 10 bases between them. The V gene's germline CDR1 is LNHDA and CDR2 SQIVND (reference sequence). The CDR3 extends over 14 amino acids. The CDR3 DNA sequence: TGTGCCAGTAGTATAACAGACACTTACTATGGCTACACCTTC. Residues: CASSITDTYYGYTF.

This chain connects TRBV28 to TRBJ2-3; 8 bases match TRBD1. V lost 5 bases and J lost 7; bases outside the gene matches: 11. This CDR3 is built from 15 residues. The germline V gene encodes CDR1 MDHEN and CDR2 SYDVKM. CDR3 nucleotide sequence: TGTGCCAGCAGTCCCCCAGGGGGCGCATTAAATACGCAGTATTTT. It codes for CASSPPGGALNTQYF.

The chain recombines TRBV11-3 with TRBJ2-3; a possible D gene is TRBD1 (6 bases). The CDR3 has 17 amino acids. Germline CDR1 SGHNT, CDR2 YENEEA. The V and J ends lost 1 base and 1 base respectively, with 15 bases between them. The CDR3 spells CASSLGGGGHRTDTQYF. In nucleotides, the CDR3 is TGTGCCAGCAGCTTAGGAGGTGGGGGACACCGCACAGATACGCAGTATTTT.

J is TRBJ2-2 and V is TRBV4-1, with TRBD2 identical over 10 bases. Losses at the gene ends were 0 bases for V and 4 bases for J; bases not matched to a gene: 14. This CDR3 region has 20 residues. Germline-derived CDR1 and CDR2 are MGHRA and YSYEKL. In DNA, the CDR3 is TGCGCCAGCAGCCAAGATCCGGTCCCAGCGGGAGGGTTTAGCACCGGGGAGCTGTTTTTT. This gives the protein CASSQDPVPAGGFSTGELFF.